The 25 T cell receptor beta chains below were found in one sample sequenced in a study of blood T cell repertoires in COVID-19. Here immunoSEQ multiplex PCR was the method, and the copy in TCRdb shows in-frame clones only, minus some. The table includes roughly 23,000 clones, roughly 90% detected once. The sequenced material came from peripheral blood. Receptors were obtained from a woman aged 80 or older with active COVID-19.

The CDR3 loop reads CASSPGLAGETQYF. CDR3 nucleotide sequence: TGTGCCAGCAGCCCCGGACTAGCAGGGGAGACCCAGTACTTC. V gene TRBV7-2 combines with J gene TRBJ2-5; 8 bases align to TRBD2. This CDR3 region has 14 residues. Germline assignment: CDR1 SGHTA and CDR2 FQGNSA. V was pared by 5 bases and J by 5 bases, with 7 bases of the junction left unmatched.

The gene calls are TRBV10-3 and TRBJ1-1; TRBD1 matches at 8 bases. The junction had 4 bases not matched to a gene; V was cut back by 4 bases and J by 0 bases. Looked up from germline, CDR1 is ENHRY and CDR2 is SYGVKD. The CDR3 sequence is 15 residues long. For the CDR3, the DNA is TGTGCCATCAGTGGGACAGGGCGCATGAACACTGAAGCTTTCTTT. Translated, it gives CAISGTGRMNTEAFF.

J is TRBJ2-7 and V is TRBV6-5, with 7 bases matching TRBD1. Germline CDR1 reads MNHEY; CDR2 reads SVGAGI. With V trimmed by 6 bases and J by 3 bases, 8 bases remained unmatched. CDR3 length: 14 amino acids. CDR3 DNA sequence: TGTGCCAGCAGCCTCGGGACAGAGCTCTACGAGCAGTACTTC. This sequence encodes CASSLGTELYEQYF.

The V call is TRBV30, the J call TRBJ1-1; TRBD1 might be the D (5 bases). The germline CDR1 and CDR2 sequences are GTSNPN and SVGIG (reference sequence). The length of the CDR3 is 13 residues. V was cut by 0 bases and J by 3 bases, with 8 bases left in between. CDR3 amino acids: CAWSVGRDTEAFF. CDR3 nucleotide sequence: TGTGCCTGGAGTGTAGGCAGGGACACTGAAGCTTTCTTT. The complete variable domain, with remaining parts taken from reference TRBV30 and TRBJ1-1, reads SQTIHQWPATLVQPVGSPLSLECTVEGTSNPNLYWYRQAAGRGLQLLFYSVGIGQISSEVPQNLSASRPQDRQFILSSKKLLLSDSGFYLCAWSVGRDTEAFFGQGTRLTVV.

The chain uses TRBV5-8 and TRBJ2-6; maybe TRBD2 (5 bases). Trimming cost V 2 bases and J 2 bases, with 11 bases left between them. Germline V lookup: CDR1 SGHTS, CDR2 YDEGEE. The CDR3 is 16 residues long. The CDR3 is CASSLEGLAGANVLTF. The CDR3 DNA reads TGTGCCAGCAGCTTAGAGGGTTTGGCTGGGGCCAACGTCCTGACTTTC.

The chain couples TRBV30 to TRBJ1-4, with D possibly TRBD1 on 5 matching bases. CDR3 length equals 13 residues. With 3 bases removed from V and 5 bases from J, the gap between germline ends came to 10 bases. Germline V CDR1 and CDR2: GTSNPN, SVGIG (reference sequence). The CDR3: CAWRPGGNEKLFF. In nucleotides, the CDR3 is TGTGCCTGGAGGCCGGGGGGGAATGAAAAACTGTTTTTT.

The rearrangement joins TRBV7-9 to TRBJ2-2, with a possible D match to TRBD1 (6 bases). CDR3 length: 16 amino acids. The ends were cut back, 1 base at V and 5 bases at J, with 14 bases in the middle. From germline, CDR1 is SEHNR and CDR2 FQNEAQ (reference sequence). The CDR3 spells CASSLEVGAATGELFF. The CDR3 DNA reads TGTGCCAGCAGCTTAGAAGTGGGGGCCGCGACCGGGGAGCTGTTTTTT.

This rearrangement joins TRBV18 to TRBJ2-4; D unclear. Germline CDR1 reads KGHSH; CDR2 reads LQKENI. The CDR3 spans 13 residues. Between the trimmed V and J ends, which lost 4 bases and 5 bases, there was a span of 9 bases. DNA for the CDR3: TGTGCCAGCTCACTTACCAGTGAAAACATTCAGTACTTC. Translating gives CASSLTSENIQYF.

The rearrangement links TRBV19 to TRBJ1-5, with 7 bases matching TRBD1. Germline CDR1 reads LNHDA; CDR2 reads SQIVND (reference sequence). CDR3 length equals 15 residues. V shed 5 bases, J shed 0 bases, and the junction held 4 bases outside the gene matches. The CDR3 DNA follows: TGTGCCAGTAGTGTGACAGGGTTTAGCAATCAGCCCCAGCATTTT. Protein sequence: CASSVTGFSNQPQHF.

The rearrangement uses TRBV11-2 and TRBJ1-2; unclear D gene. The germline CDR1 and CDR2 sequences are SGHAT and FQNNGV. CDR3 size: 15 residues. V lost 5 bases to trimming and J lost 4 bases, with 17 bases between them. The DNA of the CDR3 is TGTGCCAGCAGCGACTCAGGAGGGTCGGGCTATGGCTACACCTTC. It codes for CASSDSGGSGYGYTF.

This clone has just one count. The chain joins TRBV7-2 to TRBJ2-1; 8 bases line up with TRBD2. J lost 0 bases, V lost 6 bases, and 4 bases had no gene match. Germline-derived CDR1 and CDR2 are SGHTA and FQGNSA. The CDR3 covers 15 residues. CDR3 protein: CASRIAGSSYNEQFF. The CDR3 bases are TGTGCCAGCAGAATAGCGGGGAGCTCCTACAATGAGCAGTTCTTC.

This rearrangement joins TRBV19 to TRBJ1-5, with D tentatively TRBD1 (5 bases). Trimming stripped 4 bases from V and 2 bases from J, with 12 bases between. CDR1 and CDR2 from the germline V gene are LNHDA and SQIVND (reference sequence). This CDR3 has 15 amino acids. Here the CDR3 DNA reads TGTGCCAGTAGTACCCAGTGGGGGGGCAATCAGCCCCAGCATTTT. This translates into CASSTQWGGNQPQHF.

This clone was found once. The chain has TRBV19 and TRBJ1-5; the D gene is possibly TRBD1 (6 bases). CDR1 is LNHDA and CDR2 is SQIVND in the germline V gene (reference sequence). This CDR3 contains 14 residues. Trimming removed 4 bases from V and 1 base from J, with 8 bases in between. The CDR3: CASSTGVSNQPQHF. The CDR3 coding sequence is TGTGCCAGTAGTACAGGGGTAAGCAATCAGCCCCAGCATTTT.

The chain uses TRBV11-2 and TRBJ2-7; 7 bases agree with TRBD2. CDR1 and CDR2 from the germline V gene are SGHAT and FQNNGV. Unmatched junction bases numbered 4, after V lost 4 bases and J lost 7 bases. CDR3 length: 12 amino acids. The CDR3 here is CASSSSGGEQYF. In nucleotides, the CDR3 is TGTGCCAGCAGCTCCTCCGGGGGGGAGCAGTACTTC.

V gene TRBV30 combines with J gene TRBJ1-3, with 9 bases fitting TRBD1. V was pared by 8 bases and J by 0 bases, with 5 bases of the junction left unmatched. This CDR3 comprises 14 residues. Germline V gives CDR1 GTSNPN, CDR2 SVGIG (reference sequence). As DNA, the CDR3 is TGTGCCGGGGACAGGGCCTTCTCTGGAAACACCATATATTTT. Translating it yields CAGDRAFSGNTIYF.

This clone was seen just once. CDR3 amino acids: CASSQDGLLRNIQYF. In nucleotides, the CDR3 is TGTGCCAGCAGCCAAGATGGGCTCCTACGGAACATTCAGTACTTC. This chain uses TRBV3-1 (or the pseudogene TRBV3-2) with TRBJ2-4; D ambiguous. The CDR3 contains 15 residues. The V gene lost 0 bases and the J gene lost 7 bases, with 13 bases spanning the gap. Looked up from germline, CDR1 is LGHDT and CDR2 is YNNKEL (reference sequence).

The rearrangement joins TRBV6-6 to TRBJ1-2; tentative D call: TRBD1 (5 bases). In germline, CDR1 is MNHNY, CDR2 SVGAGI (reference sequence). With 5 bases removed from V and 3 bases from J, the gap between germline ends came to 7 bases. This CDR3 comprises 12 residues. The CDR3, as DNA: TGTGCCAGCAGTCAAGGGGACTATGGCTACACCTTC. This translates into CASSQGDYGYTF.

This sequence joins TRBV10-3 and TRBJ1-2; 7 bases match TRBD1. In germline, CDR1 is ENHRY, CDR2 SYGVKD. The trim removed 3 bases at V and 6 bases at J, leaving 7 bases unmatched. The CDR3 extends over 14 amino acids. The CDR3 loop is CAISESPGGDGYTF. Here the CDR3 DNA reads TGTGCCATCAGTGAATCCCCAGGGGGAGATGGCTACACCTTC.

J is TRBJ1-1 and V is TRBV12-3 or TRBV12-4; D ambiguous. The CDR3 has 12 residues. V dropped 9 bases and J dropped 10 bases, with 18 bases sitting between them. CDR3 nucleotides: TGTGCCAGTTCCTTCGTGCCGAGGGCAGCTTTCTTT. Translated, it gives CASSFVPRAAFF.

CDR3 coding DNA: TGTGCCAGCAGGGACAGTCTCGGGACCTACGAGCAGTACTTC. It codes for CASRDSLGTYEQYF. The V gene is TRBV6-5, the J gene TRBJ2-7; D may be TRBD1 (6 bases). Trimming took 6 bases from V and 2 from J, leaving 14 bases between them. The CDR3 sequence is 14 residues long. Germline V gives CDR1 MNHEY, CDR2 SVGAGI.

The rearrangement joins TRBV25-1 to TRBJ1-1; D remains ambiguous. The CDR3 covers 14 residues. Trimming removed 5 bases at V and 4 bases at J, with 14 bases between. The germline V gene encodes CDR1 MGHDK and CDR2 SYGVNS. CDR3 loop: CASSLAGGGTEAFF. The CDR3 region has the DNA TGTGCCAGCAGTTTGGCAGGAGGCGGCACTGAAGCTTTCTTT.

The chain carries TRBV19 and TRBJ2-3; possibly TRBD1 for D (6 bases). Trimming cost V 5 bases and J 5 bases, with 20 bases left between them. Germline-derived CDR1 and CDR2 are LNHDA and SQIVND (reference sequence). This CDR3 is 16 amino acids long. CDR3 residues: CASSAPGHLIIDTQYF. The CDR3, as DNA: TGTGCCAGTAGTGCTCCGGGACATTTAATAATAGATACGCAGTATTTT.

The chain uses TRBV6-6 and TRBJ2-3; 14 nucleotides agree with TRBD2. The trim removed 11 bases at V and 2 bases at J, leaving 9 bases unmatched. CDR3 length: 16 amino acids. Germline CDR1 MNHNY, CDR2 SVGAGI (reference sequence). The CDR3 loop reads CASGRGLAGATDTQYF. DNA for the CDR3: TGTGCCTCCGGCCGGGGACTAGCGGGGGCCACAGATACGCAGTATTTT.

Written as DNA, the CDR3 is TGTGCCAGCGGAGCGGCTGCCTATGGCTACACCTTC. This gives the protein CASGAAAYGYTF. The gene calls are TRBV21-1 and TRBJ1-2. TRBV21-1 constitutes a pseudogene. This CDR3 region has 12 residues.

The chain carries TRBV2 and TRBJ2-1; perhaps TRBD1 as D (6 bases). Trimming left V 7 bases short and J 4 bases short, with 11 bases between. CDR1 and CDR2 from the germline V gene are SNHLY and FYNNEI. The CDR3 covers 13 residues. CDR3 bases: TGTGCCAGCAACCGGGACACATACAATGAGCAGTTCTTC. This encodes CASNRDTYNEQFF.